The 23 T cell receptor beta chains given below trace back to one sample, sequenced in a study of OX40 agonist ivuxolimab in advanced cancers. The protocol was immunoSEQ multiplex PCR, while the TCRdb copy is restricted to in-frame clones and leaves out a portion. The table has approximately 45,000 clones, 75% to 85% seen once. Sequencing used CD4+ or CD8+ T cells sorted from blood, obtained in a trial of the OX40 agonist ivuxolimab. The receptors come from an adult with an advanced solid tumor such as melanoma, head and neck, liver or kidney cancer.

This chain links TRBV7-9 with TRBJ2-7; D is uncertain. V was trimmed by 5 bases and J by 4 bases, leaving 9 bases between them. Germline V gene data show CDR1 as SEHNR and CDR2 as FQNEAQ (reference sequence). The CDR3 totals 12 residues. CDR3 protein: CASSRQNYEQYF. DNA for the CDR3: TGTGCCAGCAGCCGGCAGAATTACGAGCAGTACTTC.

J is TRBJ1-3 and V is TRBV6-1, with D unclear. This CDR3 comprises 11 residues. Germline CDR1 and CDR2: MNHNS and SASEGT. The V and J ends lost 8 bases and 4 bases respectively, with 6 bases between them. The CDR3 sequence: CASSFGNTIYF. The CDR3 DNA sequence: TGTGCCAGCTCATTCGGAAACACCATATATTTT.

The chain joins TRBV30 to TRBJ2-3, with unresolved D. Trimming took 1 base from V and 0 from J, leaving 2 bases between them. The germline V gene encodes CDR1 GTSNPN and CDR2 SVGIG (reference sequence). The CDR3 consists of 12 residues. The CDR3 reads CAWSASTDTQYF. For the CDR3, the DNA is TGTGCCTGGAGTGCAAGCACAGATACGCAGTATTTT.

CDR3 nucleotides: TGCGCCAGCAGCAACCGACTAGGGGCCTACGAGCAGTACTTC. It encodes CASSNRLGAYEQYF. This chain uses TRBV5-1 with TRBJ2-7; D may be TRBD2 (6 bases). CDR3 length: 14 residues. V lost 4 bases and J 2 bases, leaving 13 bases between the germline ends. Per germline, CDR1 SGHRS and CDR2 YFSETQ.

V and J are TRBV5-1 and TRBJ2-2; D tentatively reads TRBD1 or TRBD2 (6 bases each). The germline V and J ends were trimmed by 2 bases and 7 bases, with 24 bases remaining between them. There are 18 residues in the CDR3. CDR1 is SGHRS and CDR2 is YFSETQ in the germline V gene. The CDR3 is CASSLNQPGAALRGELFF. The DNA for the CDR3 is TGCGCCAGCAGCTTAAACCAACCGGGGGCAGCATTACGCGGGGAGCTGTTTTTT.

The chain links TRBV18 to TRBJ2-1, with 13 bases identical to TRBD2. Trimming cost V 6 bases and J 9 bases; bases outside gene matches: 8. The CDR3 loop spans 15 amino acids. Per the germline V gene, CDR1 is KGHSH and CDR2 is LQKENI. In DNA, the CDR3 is TGTGCCAGCTCGAGGACTAGCGGGAGTAATAGTGAGCAGTTCTTC. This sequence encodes CASSRTSGSNSEQFF.

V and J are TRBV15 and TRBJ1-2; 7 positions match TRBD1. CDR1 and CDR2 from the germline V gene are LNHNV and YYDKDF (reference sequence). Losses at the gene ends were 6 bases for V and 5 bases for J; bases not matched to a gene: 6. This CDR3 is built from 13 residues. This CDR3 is CATRAGGWYGYTF. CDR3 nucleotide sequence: TGTGCCACCAGGGCAGGGGGGTGGTATGGCTACACCTTC.

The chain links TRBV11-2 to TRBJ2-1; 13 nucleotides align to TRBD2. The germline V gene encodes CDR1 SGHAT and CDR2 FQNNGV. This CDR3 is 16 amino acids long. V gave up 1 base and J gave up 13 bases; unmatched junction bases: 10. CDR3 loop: CASSLAQLAGGLGQFF. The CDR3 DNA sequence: TGTGCCAGCAGCTTAGCCCAACTAGCGGGGGGGCTGGGACAGTTCTTC.

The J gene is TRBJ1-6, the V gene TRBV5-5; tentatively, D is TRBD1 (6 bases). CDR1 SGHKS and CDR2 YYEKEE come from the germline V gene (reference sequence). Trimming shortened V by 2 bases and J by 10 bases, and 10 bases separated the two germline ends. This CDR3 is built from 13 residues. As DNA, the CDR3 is TGTGCCAGCAGCTTCGACAGGAAATCACCCCTCCACTTT. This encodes CASSFDRKSPLHF.

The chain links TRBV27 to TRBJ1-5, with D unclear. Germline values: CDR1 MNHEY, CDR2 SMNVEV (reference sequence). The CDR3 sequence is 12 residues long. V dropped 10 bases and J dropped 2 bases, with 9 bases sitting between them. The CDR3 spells CAIGRGNQPQHF. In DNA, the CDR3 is TGTGCCATCGGGAGGGGCAATCAGCCCCAGCATTTT.

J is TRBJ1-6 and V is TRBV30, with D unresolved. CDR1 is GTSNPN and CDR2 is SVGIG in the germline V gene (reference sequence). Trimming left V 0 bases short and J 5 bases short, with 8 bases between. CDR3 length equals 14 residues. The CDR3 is CAWSVLGNNSPLHF. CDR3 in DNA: TGTGCCTGGAGTGTCCTGGGAAATAATTCACCCCTCCACTTT.

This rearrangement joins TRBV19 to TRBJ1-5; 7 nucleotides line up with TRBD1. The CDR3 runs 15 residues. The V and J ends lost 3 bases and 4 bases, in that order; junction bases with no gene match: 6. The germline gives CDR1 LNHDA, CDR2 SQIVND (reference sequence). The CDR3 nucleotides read TGTGCCAGTAGTATCAACCGGGACAGAAATCAGCCCCAGCATTTT. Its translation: CASSINRDRNQPQHF.

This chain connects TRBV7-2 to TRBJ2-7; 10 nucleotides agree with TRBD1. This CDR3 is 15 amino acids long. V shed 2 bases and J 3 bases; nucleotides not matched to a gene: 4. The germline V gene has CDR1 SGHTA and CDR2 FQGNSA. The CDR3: CASSLTGTGVYEQYF. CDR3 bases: TGTGCCAGCAGCTTAACCGGGACAGGGGTCTACGAGCAGTACTTC. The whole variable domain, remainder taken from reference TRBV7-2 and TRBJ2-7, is GAGVSQSPSNKVTEKGKDVELRCDPISGHTALYWYRQSLGQGLEFLIYFQGNSAPDKSGLPSDRFSAERTGGSVSTLTIQRTQQEDSAVYLCASSLTGTGVYEQYFGPGTRLTVT.

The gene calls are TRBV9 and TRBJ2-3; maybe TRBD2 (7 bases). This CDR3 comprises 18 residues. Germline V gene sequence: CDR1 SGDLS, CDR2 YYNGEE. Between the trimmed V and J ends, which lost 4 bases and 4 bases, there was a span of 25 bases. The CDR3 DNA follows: TGTGCCAGCAGCCCCCGGGTTGAGGGGGGGCCGCGCGCAGATACGCAGTATTTT. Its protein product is CASSPRVEGGPRADTQYF.

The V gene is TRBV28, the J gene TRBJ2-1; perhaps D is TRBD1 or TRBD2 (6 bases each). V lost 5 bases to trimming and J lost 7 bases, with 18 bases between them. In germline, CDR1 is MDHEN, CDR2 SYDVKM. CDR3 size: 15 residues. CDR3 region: CASSPGGSRVNEQFF. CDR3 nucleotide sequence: TGTGCCAGCAGTCCCGGGGGCTCTAGGGTTAATGAGCAGTTCTTC.

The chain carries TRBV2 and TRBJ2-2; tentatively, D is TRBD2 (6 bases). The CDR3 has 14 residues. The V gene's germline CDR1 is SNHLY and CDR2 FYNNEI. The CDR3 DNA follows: TGTGCGAGCGGGTGGGGCTCGAACACCGGGGAGCTGTTTTTT. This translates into CASGWGSNTGELFF.

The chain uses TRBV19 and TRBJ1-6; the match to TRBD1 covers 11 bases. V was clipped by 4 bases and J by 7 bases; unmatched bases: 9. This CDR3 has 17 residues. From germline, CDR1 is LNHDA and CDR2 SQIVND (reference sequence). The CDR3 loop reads CASSTTGQGAQNSPLHF. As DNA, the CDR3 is TGTGCCAGTAGTACAACAGGACAGGGGGCGCAAAATTCACCCCTCCACTTT. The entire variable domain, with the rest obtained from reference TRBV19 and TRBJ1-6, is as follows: DGGITQSPKYLFRKEGQNVTLSCEQNLNHDAMYWYRQDPGQGLRLIYYSQIVNDFQKGDIAEGYSVSREKKESFPLTVTSAQKNPTAFYLCASSTTGQGAQNSPLHFGNGTRLTVT.

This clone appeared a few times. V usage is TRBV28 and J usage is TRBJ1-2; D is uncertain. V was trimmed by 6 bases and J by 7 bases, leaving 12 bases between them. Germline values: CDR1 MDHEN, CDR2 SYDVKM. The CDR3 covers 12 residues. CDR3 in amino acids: CASSRTWPGYTF. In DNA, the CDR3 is TGTGCCAGCAGCCGTACATGGCCTGGCTACACCTTC.

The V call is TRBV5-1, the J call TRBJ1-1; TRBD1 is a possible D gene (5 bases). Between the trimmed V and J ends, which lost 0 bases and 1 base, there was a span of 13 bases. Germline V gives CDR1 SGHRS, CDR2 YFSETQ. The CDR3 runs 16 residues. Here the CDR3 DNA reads TGCGCCAGCAGCTTGGGACCCTTGGGACCGAACACTGAAGCTTTCTTT. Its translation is CASSLGPLGPNTEAFF. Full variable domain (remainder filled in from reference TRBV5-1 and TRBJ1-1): KAGVTQTPRYLIKTRGQQVTLSCSPISGHRSVSWYQQTPGQGLQFLFEYFSETQRNKGNFPGRFSGRQFSNSRSEMNVSTLELGDSALYLCASSLGPLGPNTEAFFGQGTRLTVV.

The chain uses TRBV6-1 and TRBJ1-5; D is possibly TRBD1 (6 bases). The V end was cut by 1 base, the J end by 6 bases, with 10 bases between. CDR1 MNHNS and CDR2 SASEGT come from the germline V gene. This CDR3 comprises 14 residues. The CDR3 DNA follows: TGTGCCAGCAGTGAAGGCCAGGGGAGTCAGCCCCAGCATTTT. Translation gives CASSEGQGSQPQHF.

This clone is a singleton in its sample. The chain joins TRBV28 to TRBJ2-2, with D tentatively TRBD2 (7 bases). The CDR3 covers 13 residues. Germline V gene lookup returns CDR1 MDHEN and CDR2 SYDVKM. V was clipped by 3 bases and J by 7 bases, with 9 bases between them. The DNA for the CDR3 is TGTGCCAGCAGTTTGGGGGGGCGCGGGGAGCTGTTTTTT. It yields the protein CASSLGGRGELFF.

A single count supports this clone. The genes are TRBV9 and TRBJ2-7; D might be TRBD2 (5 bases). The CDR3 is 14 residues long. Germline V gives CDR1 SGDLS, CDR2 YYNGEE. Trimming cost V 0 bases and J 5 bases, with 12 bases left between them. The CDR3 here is CASSVAQLADEQYF. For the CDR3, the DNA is TGTGCCAGCAGCGTAGCTCAGCTAGCTGACGAGCAGTACTTC.

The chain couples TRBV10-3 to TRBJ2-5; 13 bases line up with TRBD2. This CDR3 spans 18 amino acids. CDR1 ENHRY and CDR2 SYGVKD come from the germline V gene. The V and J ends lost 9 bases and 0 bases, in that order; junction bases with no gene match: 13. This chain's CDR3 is CAIQRGTSGIGNQETQYF. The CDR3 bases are TGTGCCATACAACGTGGGACTAGCGGGATAGGTAACCAAGAGACCCAGTACTTC.